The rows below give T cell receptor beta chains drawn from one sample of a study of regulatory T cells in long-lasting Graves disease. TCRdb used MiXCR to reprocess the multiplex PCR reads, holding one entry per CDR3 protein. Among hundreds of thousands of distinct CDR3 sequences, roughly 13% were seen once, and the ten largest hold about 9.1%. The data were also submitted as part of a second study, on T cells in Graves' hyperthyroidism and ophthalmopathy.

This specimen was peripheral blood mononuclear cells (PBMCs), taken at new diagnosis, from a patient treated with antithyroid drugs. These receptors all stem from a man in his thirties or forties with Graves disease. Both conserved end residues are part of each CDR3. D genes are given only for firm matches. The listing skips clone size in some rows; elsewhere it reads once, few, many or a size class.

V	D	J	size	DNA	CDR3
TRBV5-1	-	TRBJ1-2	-	TGCGCCAGCAGCTTGGGATTGCCGGGGGATGGCTACACCTTC	CASSLGLPGDGYTF
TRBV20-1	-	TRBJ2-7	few	TGCAGTGCTATCCGGGACCCCCCTGTCAACGAGCAGTACTTC	CSAIRDPPVNEQYF
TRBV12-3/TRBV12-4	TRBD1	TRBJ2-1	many	TGTGCCAGCAAGCCCCGGGACAGGGGCTACAATGAGCAGTTCTTC	CASKPRDRGYNEQFF
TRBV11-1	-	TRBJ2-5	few	TGTGCCAGCAGCGCAAGGGGCAGGCCGCTCCAAGAGACCCAGTACTTC	CASSARGRPLQETQYF
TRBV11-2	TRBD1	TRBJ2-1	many	TGTGCCAGCAGCTCACCGGGACAGGGGTCCTACAATGAGCAGTTCTTC	CASSSPGQGSYNEQFF
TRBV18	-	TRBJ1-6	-	TGTGCCAGCTCACCGGGGTTGGCCTATAATTCACCCCTCCACTTT	CASSPGLAYNSPLHF
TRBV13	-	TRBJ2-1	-	TGTGCCAGCAGCTTAGCGGACAGCTCCTACAATGAGCAGTTCTTC	CASSLADSSYNEQFF
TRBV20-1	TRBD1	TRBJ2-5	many	TGCAGTGCTAACCGGGACAGCCAAGAGACCCAGTACTTC	CSANRDSQETQYF
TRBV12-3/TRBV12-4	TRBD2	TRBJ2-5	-	TGTGCCAGCAGTAGAGGGACTAGTGGGTACCAAGAGACCCAGTACTTC	CASSRGTSGYQETQYF
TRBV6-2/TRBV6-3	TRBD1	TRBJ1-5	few	TGTGCCAGGGTGACAGGGGGACGGTTCAATCAGCCCCAGCATTTT	CARVTGGRFNQPQHF
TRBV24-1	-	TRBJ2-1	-	TGTGCCACCAGTGATTTGTCTGATGCGTTCGGCGAGCAGTTCTTC	CATSDLSDAFGEQFF
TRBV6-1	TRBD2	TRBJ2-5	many	TGTGCCAGCAGTGCAACTAGCGGGAGCCTCAAAGAGACCCAGTACTTC	CASSATSGSLKETQYF
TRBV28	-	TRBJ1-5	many	TGTGCCAGCAGTTTCGGGGATAGCAATCAGCCCCAGCATTTT	CASSFGDSNQPQHF
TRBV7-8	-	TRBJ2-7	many	TGTGCCAGCAGCTGGGACATGTCTCTACACTTC	CASSWDMSLHF
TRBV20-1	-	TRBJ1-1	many	TGCAGTGCAGGGCGTGGACACCGGAACACTGAAGCTTTCTTT	CSAGRGHRNTEAFF
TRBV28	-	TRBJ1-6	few	TGTGCCAGCAGTTTCGAATCTAATTCACCCCTCCACTTT	CASSFESNSPLHF
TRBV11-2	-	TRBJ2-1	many	TGTGCCAGCAGCTTATGGGGTGGCTACAATGAGCAGTTCTTC	CASSLWGGYNEQFF
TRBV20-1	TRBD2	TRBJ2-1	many	TGCAGTGCGTTCAAGCGGGAGTCGAGCAATGAGCAGTTCTTC	CSAFKRESSNEQFF
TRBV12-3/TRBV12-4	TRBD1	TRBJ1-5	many	TGTGCCAGCAGACGGACAGGGGGGAGACAGCCCCAGCATTTT	CASRRTGGRQPQHF
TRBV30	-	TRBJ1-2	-	TGTGCCTGGAGTGTGGGGGGAGGCTACACCTTC	CAWSVGGGYTF
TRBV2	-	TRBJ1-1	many	TGTGCCAGCAGTGAAGACATTTTCGGGGGCCGGACTATGGGAGCTTTCTTT	CASSEDIFGGRTMGAFF
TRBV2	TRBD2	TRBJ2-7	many	TGTGCCACCTTACCGAGCGGGAGTAAGAACGAGCAGTACTTC	CATLPSGSKNEQYF
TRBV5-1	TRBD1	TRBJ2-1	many	TGCGCCAGCAGCGTCCACAGGGGAAGCCGCGACAATGAGCAGTTCTTC	CASSVHRGSRDNEQFF
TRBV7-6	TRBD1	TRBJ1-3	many	TGTGCCAGCAGTTCCGGGACAGGGACGGGAAACACCATATATTTT	CASSSGTGTGNTIYF
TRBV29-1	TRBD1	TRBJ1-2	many	TGCAGCGTTGATTTTGGACAGGGTAATATGCGAGGCTACACCTTC	CSVDFGQGNMRGYTF
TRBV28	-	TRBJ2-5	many	TGTGCCAGCAGTTCCTCCGGGACCGAGTACCAAGAGACCCAGTACTTC	CASSSSGTEYQETQYF
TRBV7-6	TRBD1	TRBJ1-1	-	TGTGCCAGCAGCAATACAGGGGACACTGAAGCTTTCTTT	CASSNTGDTEAFF
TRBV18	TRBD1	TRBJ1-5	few	TGTGCCAGCTCACCACAGGGGGCACATCAGCCCCAGCATTTT	CASSPQGAHQPQHF
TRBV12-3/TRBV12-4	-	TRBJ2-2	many	TGTGCCAGCAGTCCGCAGGGTACCGGGGAGCTGTTTTTT	CASSPQGTGELFF
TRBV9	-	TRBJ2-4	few	TGTGCCAGCAGCCCAAGGACGGGAGACATTCAGTACTTC	CASSPRTGDIQYF
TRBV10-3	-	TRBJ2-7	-	TGTGCCATCAGTGGTTTGTACGAGCAGTACTTC	CAISGLYEQYF